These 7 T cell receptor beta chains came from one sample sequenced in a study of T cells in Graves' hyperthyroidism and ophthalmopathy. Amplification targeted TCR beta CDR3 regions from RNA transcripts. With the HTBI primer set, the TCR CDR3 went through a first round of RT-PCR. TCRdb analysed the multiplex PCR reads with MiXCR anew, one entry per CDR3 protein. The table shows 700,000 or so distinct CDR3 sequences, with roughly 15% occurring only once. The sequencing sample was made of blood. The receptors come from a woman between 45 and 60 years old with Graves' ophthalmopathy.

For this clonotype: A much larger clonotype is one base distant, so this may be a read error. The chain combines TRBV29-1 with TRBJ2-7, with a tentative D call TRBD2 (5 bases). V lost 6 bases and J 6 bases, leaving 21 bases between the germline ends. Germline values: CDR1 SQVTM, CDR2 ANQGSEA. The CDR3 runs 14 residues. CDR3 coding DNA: TGCAGCGTCGAGTCTCGCGGGTTTCCCTGCGAGCAGTACTTC. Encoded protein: CSVESRGFPCEQYF.

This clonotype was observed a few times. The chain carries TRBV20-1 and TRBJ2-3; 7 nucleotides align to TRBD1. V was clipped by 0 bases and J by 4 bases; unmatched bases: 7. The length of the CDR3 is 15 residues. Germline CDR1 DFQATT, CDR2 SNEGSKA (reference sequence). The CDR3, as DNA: TGCAGTGCTAGAGATCTGCGACAGGGAGCAGATACGCAGTATTTT. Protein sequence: CSARDLRQGADTQYF.

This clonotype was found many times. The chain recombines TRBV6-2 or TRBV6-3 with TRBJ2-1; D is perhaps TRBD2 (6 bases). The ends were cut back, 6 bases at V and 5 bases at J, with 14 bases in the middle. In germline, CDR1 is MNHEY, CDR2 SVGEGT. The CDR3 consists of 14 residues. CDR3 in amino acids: CASSFSGGNNEQFF. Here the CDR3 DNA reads TGTGCCAGCAGCTTCTCTGGGGGGAACAATGAGCAGTTCTTC.

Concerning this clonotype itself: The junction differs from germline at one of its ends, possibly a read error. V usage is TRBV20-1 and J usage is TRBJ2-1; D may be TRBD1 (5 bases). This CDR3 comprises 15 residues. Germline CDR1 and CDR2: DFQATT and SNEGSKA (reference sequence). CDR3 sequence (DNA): TGCAGTGCTAGAGAAGGGGTAAGCTCCTACAGTGAGCAGTTCTTC. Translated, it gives CSAREGVSSYSEQFF.

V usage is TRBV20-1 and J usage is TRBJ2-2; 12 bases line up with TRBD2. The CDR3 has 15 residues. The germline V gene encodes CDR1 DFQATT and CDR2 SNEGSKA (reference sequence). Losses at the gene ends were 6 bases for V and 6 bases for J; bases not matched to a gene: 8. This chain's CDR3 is CSARLAGALAGELFF. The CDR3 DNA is TGCAGTGCCAGACTAGCGGGAGCCTTGGCCGGGGAGCTGTTTTTT.

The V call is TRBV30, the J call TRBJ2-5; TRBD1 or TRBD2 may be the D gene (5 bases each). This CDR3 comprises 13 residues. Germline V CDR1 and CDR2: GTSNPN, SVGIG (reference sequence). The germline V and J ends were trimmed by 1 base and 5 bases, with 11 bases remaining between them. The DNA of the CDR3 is TGTGCCTGGAGTGGACCGGGGCAGGAGACCCAGTACTTC. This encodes CAWSGPGQETQYF.

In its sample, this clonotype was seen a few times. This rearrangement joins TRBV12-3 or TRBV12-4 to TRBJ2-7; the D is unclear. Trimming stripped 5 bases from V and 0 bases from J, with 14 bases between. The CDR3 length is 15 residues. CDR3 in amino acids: CASSRTDQLSYEQYF. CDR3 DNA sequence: TGTGCCAGCAGTCGAACAGATCAACTCTCCTACGAGCAGTACTTC.